Listed here is a single T cell receptor (beta chain). The authors' processing: Reference gene primer amplification gave estimated nucleated cell counts. Using immunoSEQ multiplex PCR, the repertoire was profiled, and TCRdb retains in-frame clones only, with some absent. The DNA was the basis for D and trimming; V, J and clone size are from that table. The data show roughly 100,000 clones, with 85% seen just once and approximately 2% held by the top ten. These data originate in a study of blood T cell repertoires in COVID-19. Across the whole study: The study drew acute and convalescent COVID-19 samples from the United States, Italy and Spain. Sources were T cells, B-cell-depleted T cells, or PBMCs; the material itself was cDNA or gDNA.

Germline V gene lookup returns CDR1 MDHEN and CDR2 SYDVKM. The trim removed 3 bases at V and 2 bases at J, leaving 8 bases unmatched. The CDR3 covers 18 residues. Sample: peripheral blood. The V and J genes are TRBV28 and TRBJ2-6; 9 bases are a match to TRBD2. The receptor's source is a woman between 65 and 79 years old with active or convalescent COVID-19. CDR3 sequence: CASSLVSGSKAGANVLTF. In nucleotides, the CDR3 is TGTGCCAGCAGTTTGGTTAGCGGGAGTAAGGCTGGGGCCAACGTCCTGACTTTC.